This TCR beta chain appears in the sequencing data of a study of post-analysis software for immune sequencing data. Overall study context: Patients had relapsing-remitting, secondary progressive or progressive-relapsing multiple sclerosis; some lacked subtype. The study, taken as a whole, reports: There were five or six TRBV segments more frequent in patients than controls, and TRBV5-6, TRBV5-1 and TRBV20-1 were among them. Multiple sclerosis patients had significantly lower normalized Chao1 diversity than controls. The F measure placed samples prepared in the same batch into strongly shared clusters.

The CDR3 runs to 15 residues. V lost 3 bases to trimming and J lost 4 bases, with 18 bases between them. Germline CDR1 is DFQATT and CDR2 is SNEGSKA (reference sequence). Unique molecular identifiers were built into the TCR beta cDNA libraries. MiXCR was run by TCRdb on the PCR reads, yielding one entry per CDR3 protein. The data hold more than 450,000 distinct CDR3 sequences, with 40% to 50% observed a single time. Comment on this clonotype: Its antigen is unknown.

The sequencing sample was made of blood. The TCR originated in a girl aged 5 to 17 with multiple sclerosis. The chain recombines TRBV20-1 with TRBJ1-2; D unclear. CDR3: CSASILEGRSYGYTF. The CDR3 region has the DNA TGCAGTGCTAGTATTTTAGAGGGCAGGTCCTATGGCTACACCTTC.